This TCR beta chain was recorded in a study of graft-versus-host responses after intestinal transplantation. Study information: Transplants were multivisceral, liver-intestinal, or isolated intestinal. Anti-thymocyte globulin induction, then tacrolimus and steroids for two to four years, went to all recipients. Overall study findings and caveats: Detection of GvH clones occurred in recipient marrow, and some had their first appearance in ileum or blood. Allograft clonal ratios (graft-versus-host to host-versus-graft) were high in patients who had graft-donor T cell macrochimerism.

The CDR3 spans 12 residues. About this clone: The antigen is not known.

The data were produced by immunoSEQ multiplex PCR, yet TCRdb's version contains in-frame clones alone and is incomplete. Of about 70,000 clones detected, approximately 94% appear once; the ten largest clones hold around 0.57%. The material sequenced was unstimulated CD8+ T cells sorted from spleen or lymph node cells, taken before intestinal transplant. This rearrangement joins TRBV12-1 to TRBJ1-6. TRBV12-1 is a known pseudogene. This TCR was recovered from a human donor who received an intestinal transplant. Here the CDR3 DNA reads TGTGCCAGCAGCTTGCGGGGTTCACCCCTCCACTTT. It specifies CASSLRGSPLHF.